This T cell receptor (beta chain) appears in the sequencing data of a study of T cell responses to AZD1222 COVID-19 vaccine. General study results and limits: Vaccination with two AZD1222 doses was followed by a rise in Spike-specific TCR breadth and depth. Of spike-specific TCRs, nearly half reportedly target regions left unmutated in variants.

Clones were read by immunoSEQ multiplex PCR, and TCRdb kept only the in-frame ones, dropping some. This table has some 180,000 clones, roughly 91% appearing once. This clone was counted a single time. The antigen remains unidentified. Deletions cut 5 bases from V and 10 bases from J, with 17 bases between. The CDR3 totals 13 residues. Germline V gene data show CDR1 as MGHRA and CDR2 as YSYEKL. The material sequenced was peripheral blood, taken 28 days after the second dose of the MenACWY control vaccine. The chain has TRBV4-1 and TRBJ1-1; no clear D. The sequence was obtained from an adult who received the MenACWY meningococcal vaccine as a control. The CDR3 DNA sequence: TGCGCCAGCAGCGCGGCGGAGGGCTCTGGAGCTTTCTTT. Its protein is CASSAAEGSGAFF.